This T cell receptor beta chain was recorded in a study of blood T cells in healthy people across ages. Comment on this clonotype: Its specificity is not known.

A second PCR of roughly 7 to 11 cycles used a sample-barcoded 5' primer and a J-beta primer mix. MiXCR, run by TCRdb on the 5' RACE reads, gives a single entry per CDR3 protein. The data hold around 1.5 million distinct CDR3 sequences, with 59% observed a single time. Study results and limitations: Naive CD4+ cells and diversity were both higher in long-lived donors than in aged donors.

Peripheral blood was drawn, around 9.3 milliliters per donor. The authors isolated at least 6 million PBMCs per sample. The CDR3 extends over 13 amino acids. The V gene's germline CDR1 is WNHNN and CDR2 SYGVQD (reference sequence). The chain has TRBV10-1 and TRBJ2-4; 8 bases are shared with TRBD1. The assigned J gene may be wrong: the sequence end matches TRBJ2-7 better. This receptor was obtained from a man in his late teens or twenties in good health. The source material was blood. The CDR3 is CASSWTGSHEQYF. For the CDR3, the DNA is TGCGCCAGCAGTTGGACAGGGTCCCACGAGCAGTACTTC.